Listed below are T cell receptor beta chains from one sample, sequenced in a study of CD8+CD57+ T cells in acquired aplastic anemia. Using its own MiXCR run on the reads, TCRdb lists one record per CDR3 protein. Of 200,000 to 250,000 distinct CDR3 sequences listed, roughly 50% are singletons. The material sequenced was sorted CD4+, CD8+, or CD8+CD57+ T cells (not recorded which) from PBMCs. The receptors come from a human donor with aplastic anemia. Each CDR3 is given with its conserved first and last residue. The order of the fields is V gene, J gene, D gene, clone size, CDR3 DNA, CDR3 protein. A D gene is named only where the DNA matches it firmly. Some rows have no size entry. The others give once, few or many, or a class for an expanded clone.

V: TRBV25-1; J: TRBJ1-2; D: NA; size: many; DNA: TGTGCCAGCAGTGAATCCGGCCGGGCCGGCAACTATGGCTACACCTTC; CDR3: CASSESGRAGNYGYTF
V: TRBV20-1; J: TRBJ1-6; D: NA; size: few; DNA: TGCAGTGCTAGAGATCATAGGTTACTGGGGAATTCACCCCTCCACTTT; CDR3: CSARDHRLLGNSPLHF
V: TRBV10-1; J: TRBJ1-1; D: NA; size: NA; DNA: TGCGCCAGCAGTGTCGAACCAGGGAACACTGAAGCTTTCTTT; CDR3: CASSVEPGNTEAFF
V: TRBV9; J: TRBJ1-6; D: NA; size: NA; DNA: TGTGCCAGCAGCGTAGCTCATAATTCACCCCTCCACTTT; CDR3: CASSVAHNSPLHF
V: TRBV11-2; J: TRBJ1-5; D: TRBD1; size: NA; DNA: TGTGCCAGCAGCTTAGGGGACAGGGGGAATCAGCCCCAGCATTTT; CDR3: CASSLGDRGNQPQHF
V: TRBV7-2; J: TRBJ2-5; D: NA; size: NA; DNA: TGTGCCAGCAGCTTATTAGAGTGGGAGACCCAGTACTTC; CDR3: CASSLLEWETQYF
V: TRBV2; J: TRBJ1-2; D: TRBD1; size: NA; DNA: TGTGCCAGCAGTAGAAACACAGGGGACTGGTATGGCTACACCTTC; CDR3: CASSRNTGDWYGYTF
V: TRBV20-1; J: TRBJ2-7; D: TRBD2; size: NA; DNA: TGCAGTGCTAGAGCGGCGGGGGGTCTTTCCTACGAGCAGTACTTC; CDR3: CSARAAGGLSYEQYF
V: TRBV19; J: TRBJ2-5; D: TRBD1; size: NA; DNA: TGTGCCAGTGCCGGCCCACAGCAGGGGGCAGAGACCCAGTACTTC; CDR3: CASAGPQQGAETQYF
V: TRBV28; J: TRBJ1-5; D: TRBD1; size: NA; DNA: TGTGCCAGCAGTTTACCGACAGGGGGCGGGAAGCCCCAGCATTTT; CDR3: CASSLPTGGGKPQHF
V: TRBV5-4; J: TRBJ2-1; D: TRBD2; size: NA; DNA: TGTGCCAGCAGCTTGGAGGTGGGACTAGCTTACAATGAGCAGTTCTTC; CDR3: CASSLEVGLAYNEQFF
V: TRBV24-1; J: TRBJ2-3; D: NA; size: NA; DNA: TGTGCCACCAGTGAGCGGAGACGGGGGCTTGGAGATACGCAGTATTTT; CDR3: CATSERRRGLGDTQYF
V: TRBV20-1; J: TRBJ2-7; D: TRBD2; size: NA; DNA: TGCAGTGCTAGCTATAGCGGGGGCTCCTACGAGCAGTACTTC; CDR3: CSASYSGGSYEQYF
V: TRBV6-1; J: TRBJ1-3; D: NA; size: many; DNA: TGTGCCAGCAAGTTCGGGCTCTACTCTGGAAACACCATATATTTT; CDR3: CASKFGLYSGNTIYF
V: TRBV5-6; J: TRBJ2-3; D: NA; size: many; DNA: TGTGCCAGCAGCTTTCGGGAGCCGGGCGTAGATACGCAGTATTTT; CDR3: CASSFREPGVDTQYF
V: TRBV20-1; J: TRBJ2-1; D: TRBD2; size: once; DNA: TGCAGTGCGGCGAGGACTAGCGGAGCGTACAATGAGCAGTTCTTC; CDR3: CSAARTSGAYNEQFF
V: TRBV2; J: TRBJ2-7; D: NA; size: many; DNA: TGTGCCAGCAGTGAAGATGGCGGACCAAACGCGCAGTACTTC; CDR3: CASSEDGGPNAQYF
V: TRBV7-2; J: TRBJ1-4; D: NA; size: NA; DNA: TGTGCCAGCAGCTTCGCGGGGGCCCCGAATGAAAAACTGTTTTTT; CDR3: CASSFAGAPNEKLFF
V: TRBV25-1; J: TRBJ2-6; D: NA; size: NA; DNA: TGTGCCAGCAGTGAAGAGTGGGCCAACGTCCTGACTTTC; CDR3: CASSEEWANVLTF
V: TRBV7-2; J: TRBJ2-5; D: NA; size: NA; DNA: TGTGCCAGCAGCTTACAGGTGGCCTCTGGAAGGGAGACCCAGTACTTC; CDR3: CASSLQVASGRETQYF
V: TRBV2; J: TRBJ2-5; D: NA; size: NA; DNA: TGTGCCAGCAGTGAAGATTTGGGAGAGACCCAGTACTTC; CDR3: CASSEDLGETQYF
V: TRBV20-1; J: TRBJ1-5; D: NA; size: many; DNA: TGCAGTGCTAGATCGGGGGGAGTCGGCAATCAGCCCCAGCATTTT; CDR3: CSARSGGVGNQPQHF
V: TRBV5-1; J: TRBJ2-1; D: TRBD1; size: few; DNA: TGCGCCAGCAGCCCGGGACAGGATCCCCTCTACAGTGAGCAGTTCTTC; CDR3: CASSPGQDPLYSEQFF
V: TRBV29-1; J: TRBJ1-3; D: NA; size: many; DNA: TGCAGCGTTGAAGCAGGTACTGGAAACACCATATATTTT; CDR3: CSVEAGTGNTIYF
V: TRBV20-1; J: TRBJ1-2; D: TRBD1; size: many; DNA: TGCAGTGCTAGAGCCGGACAGGGGGCTTGGTATGGCTACACCTTC; CDR3: CSARAGQGAWYGYTF
V: TRBV10-3; J: TRBJ2-3; D: NA; size: many; DNA: TGTGCCATCAGGGGGACCACAGATACGCAGTATTTT; CDR3: CAIRGTTDTQYF
V: TRBV24-1; J: TRBJ1-1; D: NA; size: NA; DNA: TGTGCCACCCAACTTCGGGACGGAGTTGAAGCTTTCTTT; CDR3: CATQLRDGVEAFF
V: TRBV24-1; J: TRBJ2-3; D: NA; size: NA; DNA: TGTGCCACCAGTGACCCAGGACAGTATACGCAGTATTTT; CDR3: CATSDPGQYTQYF
V: TRBV19; J: TRBJ1-2; D: TRBD1; size: NA; DNA: TGTGCCAGTAGACCGGACAGGTTTAACTATGGCTACACCTTC; CDR3: CASRPDRFNYGYTF
V: TRBV19; J: TRBJ1-2; D: NA; size: NA; DNA: TGTGCCAGTCGCGAGCTACGCTACACCTTC; CDR3: CASRELRYTF
V: TRBV2; J: TRBJ2-7; D: NA; size: many; DNA: TGTGCCAGCAACAGCTGGGACGGGCCCTACGAGCAGTACTTC; CDR3: CASNSWDGPYEQYF
V: TRBV28; J: TRBJ1-5; D: NA; size: many; DNA: TGTGCCAGCAGTCAAGGGGGGGTTCAGCCCCAGCATTTT; CDR3: CASSQGGVQPQHF
V: TRBV5-6; J: TRBJ2-3; D: NA; size: many; DNA: TGTGCCAGCAGCTCATACTCTTATACGCAGTATTTT; CDR3: CASSSYSYTQYF
V: TRBV19; J: TRBJ1-2; D: NA; size: NA; DNA: TGTGCCAGCCAGGCGGGGGGATGGGGCTATGGCTACACCTTC; CDR3: CASQAGGWGYGYTF
V: TRBV2; J: TRBJ1-2; D: NA; size: many; DNA: TGTGCCAGCAGTGAAGGAGGGGTTGGTGGCTACACCTTC; CDR3: CASSEGGVGGYTF
V: TRBV29-1; J: TRBJ2-7; D: TRBD1; size: NA; DNA: TGCAGCGTTGGGGAGCCGGGACAGGGCGACAGCTCCTACGAGCAGTACTTC; CDR3: CSVGEPGQGDSSYEQYF
V: TRBV25-1; J: TRBJ1-6; D: TRBD1; size: NA; DNA: TGTGCCAGTACGGGACAGGTGGGTAATTCACCCCTCCACTTT; CDR3: CASTGQVGNSPLHF
V: TRBV5-1; J: TRBJ1-1; D: TRBD1; size: many; DNA: TGCGCCAGCAGCTTGGAGGGACAGGCGAACACTGAAGCTTTCTTT; CDR3: CASSLEGQANTEAFF
V: TRBV2; J: TRBJ1-1; D: NA; size: NA; DNA: TGTGCCAGCAGGGTGTTACAGGGAACTGAAGCTTTCTTT; CDR3: CASRVLQGTEAFF
V: TRBV7-8; J: TRBJ1-2; D: NA; size: many; DNA: TGTGCCAGCAGCTTACTCGGGAATGGCTACACCTTC; CDR3: CASSLLGNGYTF
V: TRBV25-1; J: TRBJ2-7; D: TRBD1; size: many; DNA: TGTGCCAGCTCCTCCGGGACAGCTTACTACGAGCAGTACTTC; CDR3: CASSSGTAYYEQYF
V: TRBV15; J: TRBJ2-3; D: TRBD1; size: NA; DNA: TGTGCCAGCAGTTCTACCGGGACAGGGGACACAGATACGCAGTATTTT; CDR3: CASSSTGTGDTDTQYF
V: TRBV20-1; J: TRBJ2-4; D: NA; size: NA; DNA: TGCAGTGCTAGAAACCCGGGCGTCTGGGCCAAAAACATTCAGTACTTC; CDR3: CSARNPGVWAKNIQYF
V: TRBV2; J: TRBJ1-4; D: TRBD1; size: NA; DNA: TGCGCCAGCAGCGTAAAGTGGAATCGGAGGACAGGGAATGAAAAACTGTTTTTT; CDR3: CASSVKWNRRTGNEKLFF
V: TRBV9; J: TRBJ1-6; D: TRBD1; size: NA; DNA: TGTGCCAGCAGCCCCAATTTCGGACAGGGGCTTTCACCCCTCCACTTT; CDR3: CASSPNFGQGLSPLHF
V: TRBV5-1; J: TRBJ2-7; D: NA; size: NA; DNA: TGCGCCAGCAGCTTGGAGGTTTGGGGGCGGGAGCAGTACTTC; CDR3: CASSLEVWGREQYF
V: TRBV11-1; J: TRBJ2-7; D: NA; size: few; DNA: TGTGCCAGCAGCCAAACAGGGAACGCTAAGGAGCAGTACTTC; CDR3: CASSQTGNAKEQYF
V: TRBV7-8; J: TRBJ2-5; D: TRBD2; size: NA; DNA: TGTGCCAGCAGCTTAAGGCGGGAGGGCCGAGAGACCCAGTACTTC; CDR3: CASSLRREGRETQYF